This TCR beta chain was recorded in a study of T cell responses to AZD1222 COVID-19 vaccine. This clone was counted between two and nine times. Its antigen is currently unknown. Profiling relied on immunoSEQ multiplex PCR, and the TCRdb table lists in-frame clones only, not all of them. The sample has roughly 150,000 clones, 87% seen once. The CDR3 is made up of 15 amino acids. Deletions cut 0 bases from V and 4 bases from J, with 12 bases between. Germline-derived CDR1 and CDR2 are KGHSH and LQKENI. Study outcomes and limitations: In all cases, repertoires were sampled only after the peak T cell response. It should be noted that donors were predominantly white British and more often female, and clonal diversity was possibly underestimated.

This sequence was found in an adult who received the AZD1222 COVID-19 vaccine. This sample comprised peripheral blood, obtained 28 days after the second AZD1222 dose. The chain carries TRBV18 and TRBJ1-2; D remains unclear. CDR3 region: CASSPPSGAAYGYTF. DNA of the CDR3: TGTGCCAGCTCACCACCATCGGGTGCAGCCTATGGCTACACCTTC.